This T cell receptor (beta chain) was profiled in a study of blood T cells in healthy people across ages. The use of a sample-barcoded 5' primer and a J-beta primer mix characterized a second PCR of roughly 6 to 11 cycles. TCRdb reprocessed the 5' RACE reads via MiXCR and lists one record per CDR3 protein. Here the sample spans 600,000 to 850,000 distinct CDR3 sequences, roughly 25% being singletons. The germline V gene has CDR1 SQVTM and CDR2 ANQGSEA. Trimming removed 0 bases from V and 1 base from J; junction bases left unmatched: 5. The CDR3 spans 15 residues. These data were likewise used in another study, on T cells of mothers and their children. Per that study: Sequencing revealed no T cell clones that were persistent and microchimeric.

Input material: blood. The chain uses TRBV29-1 and TRBJ2-7, with 8 bases aligning to TRBD1. This receptor was obtained from a boy aged 5-17 years in good health. CDR3 in DNA: TGCAGCGTTGAAGATAAGGGACAGGATTCCTACGAGCAGTACTTC. It codes for CSVEDKGQDSYEQYF.